The T cell receptor beta chain described here comes from a study of shared clonotypes between healthy human individuals. Findings and limits, study-wide: Relative to clonotypes present in all four donors, those not shared had lower generation probabilities.

The germline V and J ends were trimmed by 1 base and 2 bases, with 11 bases remaining between them. CDR1 and CDR2 (germline): SNHLY, FYNNEI. CDR3 length: 15 residues. Terminally differentiated effector memory CD45RA+ cells were left out of the naive CD8 fraction, which was CD45RO-negative and positively selected for CCR7. The assay was run at deep level. The assay was immunoSEQ multiplex PCR, and TCRdb's table has in-frame clones only and misses some. The sample holds more than 2 million clones, about 95% seen once. As to this clone: The antigen remains undetermined. This CDR3 is also generated by other DNA sequences in the sample.

The sequenced sample consisted of naive CD8+ T cells sorted from blood. This clonotype was sampled from a man between 18 and 35 years old in good health. The genes are TRBV2 and TRBJ2-5, with unresolved D. CDR3 residues: CASSEGAGLQETQYF. CDR3 DNA sequence: TGTGCCAGCAGTGAAGGGGCAGGTCTACAAGAGACCCAGTACTTC. The full variable domain, with the rest looked up from reference TRBV2 and TRBJ2-5, is EPEVTQTPSHQVTQMGQEVILRCVPISNHLYFYWYRQILGQKVEFLVSFYNNEISEKSEIFDDQFSVERPDGSNFTLKIRSTKLEDSAMYFCASSEGAGLQETQYFGPGTRLLVL.